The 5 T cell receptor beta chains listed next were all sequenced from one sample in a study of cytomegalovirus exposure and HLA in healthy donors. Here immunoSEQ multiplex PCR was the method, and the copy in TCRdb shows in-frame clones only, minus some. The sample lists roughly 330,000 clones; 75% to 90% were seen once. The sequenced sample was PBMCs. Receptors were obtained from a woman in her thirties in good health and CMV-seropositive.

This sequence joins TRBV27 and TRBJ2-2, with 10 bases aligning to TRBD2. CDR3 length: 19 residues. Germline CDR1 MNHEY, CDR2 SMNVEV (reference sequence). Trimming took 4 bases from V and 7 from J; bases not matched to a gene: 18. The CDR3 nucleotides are TGTGCCAGCAGTTCGAAACGCTTCTCTAGCGGGAGTGGGAACGGGGAGCTGTTTTTT. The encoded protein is CASSSKRFSSGSGNGELFF.

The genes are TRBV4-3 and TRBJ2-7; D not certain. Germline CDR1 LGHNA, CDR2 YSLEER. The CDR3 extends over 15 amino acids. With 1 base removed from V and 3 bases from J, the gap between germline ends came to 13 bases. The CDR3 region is CASSQVRQSSYEQYF. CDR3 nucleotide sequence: TGCGCCAGCAGCCAAGTACGCCAGTCGAGCTACGAGCAGTACTTC.

DNA of the CDR3: TGTGCCAGCAGTTTATTCCAGGGAGGTGGTGAAAAACTGTTTTTT. This sequence encodes CASSLFQGGGEKLFF. The V gene is TRBV28, the J gene TRBJ1-4; D possibly corresponds to TRBD1 (5 bases). Per the germline V gene, CDR1 is MDHEN and CDR2 is SYDVKM. CDR3 length: 15 residues. V dropped 1 base and J dropped 7 bases, with 13 bases sitting between them.

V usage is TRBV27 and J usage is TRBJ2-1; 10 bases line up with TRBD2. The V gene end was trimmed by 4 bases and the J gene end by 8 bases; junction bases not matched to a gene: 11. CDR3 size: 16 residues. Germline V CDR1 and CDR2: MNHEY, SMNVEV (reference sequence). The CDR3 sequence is CASSSSTSGFADEQFF. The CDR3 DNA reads TGTGCCAGCAGTTCCTCGACTAGCGGGTTTGCCGATGAGCAGTTCTTC.

The CDR3 sequence: CASSLPGQGGEQYF. The CDR3 DNA follows: TGCGCCAGCAGCTTACCGGGACAGGGCGGCGAGCAGTACTTC. This chain uses TRBV5-1 with TRBJ2-7; TRBD1 matches at 9 bases. Trimming at V came to 2 bases and at J to 6 bases, leaving 6 bases not matched to a gene. Per germline, CDR1 SGHRS and CDR2 YFSETQ. The CDR3 runs to 14 residues.